This T cell receptor beta chain is drawn from a study of T cells in Graves' hyperthyroidism and ophthalmopathy. There were TCR beta CDR3 regions amplified from RNA transcripts. HTBI primers were used for first-round RT-PCR of the TCR CDR3. TCRdb fed the multiplex PCR reads into MiXCR, producing one record per CDR3 protein. The sample shows about 610,000 distinct CDR3 sequences, 14% to 15% of them seen only once. This clonotype was seen repeatedly, ten times or more. One end of the junction does not line up with germline, which may come from a read error. The CDR3 sequence is 14 residues long. Germline V gene data show CDR1 as SGHRS and CDR2 as YFSETQ.

The sequencing input was blood. The clonotype was recovered from a woman aged 40 to 55 with Graves' ophthalmopathy. The chain employs TRBV5-1 and TRBJ1-1; the D is unclear. The CDR3 DNA is TGTGCCAGCAGCTTAGTCCCAGAGAACACTGAAGCTTTCTTT. Protein product: CASSLVPENTEAFF.